Listed below are T cell receptor beta chains from one sample, sequenced in a study of post-analysis software for immune sequencing data. TCRdb re-called the PCR reads through MiXCR, storing one row per CDR3 protein. Here the sample spans about 210,000 distinct CDR3 sequences, around 30% being singletons. Sequencing was performed on blood. The receptors derive from a girl aged 2-17 years with multiple sclerosis. CDR3s include the opening cysteine and the closing phenylalanine or tryptophan. Fields, in order: D gene, J gene, V gene, clone size, CDR3 protein, CDR3 DNA. D genes are given only for firm matches. Only part of the rows carry a size: once, few, many, or a class if the clone is expanded.

>TRBD2|TRBJ2-7|TRBV28|many
CASSSVSGVQKAYEQYF
TGTGCCAGCAGTTCCGTTAGCGGGGTCCAAAAAGCCTACGAGCAGTACTTC
>TRBD1|TRBJ1-2|TRBV29-1|NA
CSVEDRDAPRLGYTF
TGCAGCGTGGAAGACAGGGATGCCCCACGATTGGGCTACACCTTC
>NA|TRBJ2-5|TRBV28|many
CASSLIPGLETQYF
TGTGCCAGCAGTTTAATCCCAGGGTTGGAGACCCAGTACTTC
>TRBD2|TRBJ2-7|TRBV20-1|NA
CSARDRQRGHYNEQYF
TGCAGTGCTAGAGATCGTCAGCGGGGGCACTACAATGAGCAGTACTTC
>NA|TRBJ2-5|TRBV19|many
CASSTLPLQETQYF
TGTGCCAGTAGTACCCTTCCGCTTCAAGAGACCCAGTACTTC
>NA|TRBJ1-1|TRBV12-3/TRBV12-4|NA
CASSWGGNTEAFF
TGTGCCAGCAGTTGGGGGGGGAACACTGAAGCTTTCTTT
>NA|TRBJ1-6|TRBV2|few
CASRGTSLNSPLHF
TGTGCCAGCAGAGGGACGTCACTGAATTCACCCCTCCACTTT
>TRBD2|TRBJ2-7|TRBV12-3/TRBV12-4|NA
CASSPGLAYEQYF
TGTGCCAGCAGCCCGGGACTAGCTTACGAGCAGTACTTC
>TRBD2|TRBJ2-1|TRBV29-1|many
CSVEDLLAGGNNEQFF
TGCAGCGTTGAAGATCTTTTAGCGGGGGGGAACAATGAGCAGTTCTTC
>TRBD1|TRBJ1-1|TRBV6-1|few
CATQPRDRGWTEAFF
TGTGCCACCCAACCCCGGGACAGGGGATGGACTGAAGCTTTCTTT
>NA|TRBJ1-1|TRBV5-1|NA
CASSASRDGGGRNTEAFF
TGCGCCAGCAGCGCATCCCGGGACGGCGGTGGGAGGAACACTGAAGCTTTCTTT
>NA|TRBJ2-7|TRBV28|few
CASSPGRTAPAYEQYF
TGTGCCAGCAGTCCGGGTCGGACAGCCCCCGCCTACGAGCAGTACTTC
>NA|TRBJ2-2|TRBV29-1|few
CSVEASLPGFNTGELFF
TGCAGCGTTGAAGCGAGCTTGCCGGGGTTTAACACCGGGGAGCTGTTTTTT
>NA|TRBJ1-1|TRBV27|NA
CASSLHKSGTEAFF
TGTGCCAGCAGTTTACACAAATCGGGCACTGAAGCTTTCTTT
>NA|TRBJ1-2|TRBV20-1|NA
CSPRVGVGYGYTF
TGCAGTCCTAGAGTGGGGGTGGGCTATGGCTACACCTTC
>TRBD1|TRBJ1-6|TRBV7-9|NA
CASSPTGQLNSPLHF
TGTGCCAGCAGCCCGACGGGACAGCTTAATTCACCCCTCCACTTT
>NA|TRBJ1-3|TRBV7-2|few
CASSLDGNGNTIYF
TGTGCCAGCAGCTTAGACGGAAACGGAAACACCATATATTTT
>NA|TRBJ1-2|TRBV15|NA
CAASRDKGHYGYTF
TGTGCCGCCAGCAGAGATAAGGGACACTATGGCTACACCTTC
>NA|TRBJ2-7|TRBV3-1|NA
CASSQDPIEQYF
TGTGCCAGCAGCCAAGACCCCATCGAGCAGTACTTC
>TRBD2|TRBJ2-5|TRBV5-1|many
CASSLGTSEETQYF
TGCGCCAGCAGCTTGGGGACTAGCGAAGAGACCCAGTACTTC
>TRBD1|TRBJ1-5|TRBV7-2|NA
CASSINRGKETQHF
TGTGCCAGCAGCATTAACAGGGGGAAAGAGACCCAGCATTTT
>TRBD1|TRBJ1-2|TRBV29-1|many
CSVEPGTGSFNYGYTF
TGCAGCGTGGAACCCGGGACAGGGAGTTTTAACTATGGCTACACCTTC
>TRBD2|TRBJ2-1|TRBV5-5|few
CASSLASGGAYNEQFF
TGTGCCAGCAGCTTGGCCAGCGGGGGGGCTTACAATGAGCAGTTCTTC
>NA|TRBJ2-7|TRBV30|NA
CAWSRGNYEQYF
TGTGCCTGGAGTCGGGGAAACTACGAGCAGTACTTC
>NA|TRBJ1-4|TRBV4-2|few
CASSQVPGRKLFF
TGTGCCAGCAGCCAAGTCCCGGGGCGAAAACTGTTTTTT
>NA|TRBJ1-2|TRBV12-3/TRBV12-4|NA
CASSLSGVRSYTF
TGTGCCAGCAGTTTATCTGGGGTTAGGAGCTACACCTTC
>NA|TRBJ2-7|TRBV5-6|NA
CASSRGAGLSEQYF
TGTGCCAGCAGCCGTGGGGCAGGGCTGAGCGAGCAGTACTTC
>NA|TRBJ1-1|TRBV12-3/TRBV12-4|NA
CALSFDNMNTAAFF
TGTGCCCTCTCTTTTGATAACATGAACACTGCAGCTTTCTTT
>NA|TRBJ1-5|TRBV12-3/TRBV12-4|NA
CASSGSGRQPQHF
TGTGCCAGCAGTGGGTCTGGGAGACAGCCCCAGCATTTT
>TRBD1|TRBJ2-4|TRBV11-2|many
CASSPGQVGKYF
TGTGCCAGCAGCCCAGGACAGGTCGGGAAGTACTTC
>NA|TRBJ2-1|TRBV3-1|many
CASSLELREQFF
TGTGCCAGCAGCCTCGAGTTGCGTGAGCAGTTCTTC
>TRBD1|TRBJ2-7|TRBV29-1|NA
CSVEDYRGYEQYF
TGCAGCGTTGAAGATTACAGGGGTTACGAGCAGTACTTC
>NA|TRBJ1-5|TRBV20-1|NA
CSATRDGNQPQHF
TGCAGTGCTACCCGGGACGGTAATCAGCCCCAGCATTTT
>NA|TRBJ1-1|TRBV10-2|NA
CASSGGMYTEAFF
TGCGCCAGCAGTGGGGGGATGTACACTGAAGCTTTCTTT
>NA|TRBJ1-5|TRBV6-1|few
CASSPPIRGSNQPQHF
TGTGCCAGCAGTCCACCCATCAGGGGTAGCAATCAGCCCCAGCATTTT
>NA|TRBJ1-6|TRBV7-9|NA
CASSWTTNSPPHF
TGTGCCAGCAGCTGGACCACTAATTCACCCCCCCACTTT
>NA|TRBJ2-7|TRBV9|NA
CASSAALGYEQYF
TGTGCCAGCAGCGCAGCTCTGGGCTACGAGCAGTACTTC
>NA|TRBJ2-7|TRBV6-5|NA
CASSLLGGGEETRYF
TGTGCCAGCAGTTTGCTAGGAGGGGGCGAGGAGACCCGGTACTTC
>NA|TRBJ1-5|TRBV20-1|many
CSAGLRDTEGRPSDHQPQHF
TGCAGTGCTGGCCTCCGGGACACGGAGGGGCGACCATCAGACCATCAGCCCCAGCATTTT
>NA|TRBJ2-3|TRBV16|many
CASSQQTTGTDTQYF
TGTGCCAGCAGCCAACAGACAACAGGCACAGATACGCAGTATTTT
>NA|TRBJ2-1|TRBV3-1|many
CASSQVAKEQFF
TGTGCCAGCAGCCAAGTCGCAAAGGAGCAGTTCTTC
>NA|TRBJ1-1|TRBV7-3|few
CASSLTLRTQAFF
TGTGCCAGCAGCTTAACGTTAAGGACCCAAGCTTTCTTT
>TRBD1|TRBJ1-4|TRBV27|few
CASSLSDRPQNEKLFF
TGTGCCAGCAGTTTATCGGACAGGCCGCAAAATGAAAAACTGTTTTTT
>TRBD2|TRBJ2-3|TRBV7-6|many
CASSLGSGGGTQYF
TGTGCCAGCAGCTTAGGCTCGGGCGGGGGAACGCAGTATTTT
>TRBD2|TRBJ2-5|TRBV28|many
CASSLLAGVQETQYF
TGTGCCAGCAGTTTGCTAGCGGGAGTACAAGAGACCCAGTACTTC